What follows describes a single TCR beta chain. The entry originates in a study of preoperative IRX-2 immunotherapy in early breast cancer. The ends were cut back, 5 bases at V and 5 bases at J, with 24 bases in the middle. Germline lookup yields CDR1 SGHNT and CDR2 YENEEA. The CDR3 spans 17 residues. The data were produced by immunoSEQ multiplex PCR, yet TCRdb's version contains in-frame clones alone and is incomplete. The sample has 30,000 to 45,000 clones, roughly four fifths seen once. Treatment specified: preoperative locoregional IRX-2 cytokine immunotherapy. Samples came from a phase Ib trial of preoperative locoregional IRX-2 cytokine immunotherapy.

The sequencing here drew on lymph node tissue, taken after IRX-2 immunotherapy. The TCR sequence derives from a human donor with breast cancer. The chain recombines TRBV11-3 with TRBJ2-5; D is perhaps TRBD2 (7 bases). CDR3 protein: CASSDGRVGGREETQYF. CDR3 nucleotides: TGTGCCAGCAGCGATGGGAGGGTTGGGGGGCGCGAGGAGACCCAGTACTTC.